This record covers a single T cell receptor (beta chain). Its antigen is not yet known. No per-base quality is available; no much larger clone lies one base away. These data are taken from a study of blood T cells in healthy people across ages (dated by TCRdb to between 2014 and 2017). With regard to the full study: Template switching captured roughly one uniquely barcoded TCR beta cDNA molecule per two T cells in model experiments. Two additional independent replicas of 1 million unique cDNA reads from the same blood draw were analyzed for two donors (one aged 18 to 29 and one aged 80 or older). Four age groups were formed from the donors: young (average around 15 years), middle-aged (approximately 39), aged (62) and long-lived (around 80). To track age-related changes in TCR beta repertoire diversity, the study relied on deep sequencing normalized with unique cDNA molecular identifiers. To avoid experimental bias, donors of different ages were randomly spread across the sequencing lanes.

Study-level results and caveats: Bulk unsorted PBMC profiling prevented conclusive comparison of naive and antigen-experienced compartments. Observed TCR beta diversity per million T cells fell roughly linearly with age, and a significant reduction was already apparent by age roughly 41. Estimates of total diversity based on one million sequenced T cells were considered lower bounds and underestimates. The CMV infection status of donors was not known, potentially confounding age-related changes in expanded clonotypes. Compared with the aged group, the long-lived group had more naive CD4+ T cells, fewer expanded clones and increased TCR diversity, suggesting age selection. The percentage of naive T cells measured by flow cytometry correlated strongly with observed TCR beta diversity.

V was cut back by 5 bases and J by 0 bases, leaving a gap of 10 bases between them. CDR1 and CDR2 (DFQATT, SNEGSKA) derive from the germline V gene (reference sequence). Spanning cysteine to phenylalanine, the CDR3 consists of 13 amino acids. The retained sequence is limited to the CDR3, 39 bases, with the frame set at the first base. Library construction relied on 5' RACE. This sample was sequenced with an Illumina HiSeq 2500. The second PCR ran for about 7 to 11 cycles and used a J-beta primer mix along with a sample-barcoded 5' primer. Each TCR beta cDNA molecule received a unique molecular identifier from a template-switch 5' adaptor carrying 12 random nucleotides. Each sample yielded at least 2.5 million CDR3-containing paired-end reads. The Mint cDNA synthesis kit, primed by a TRBC-specific oligonucleotide, was used to synthesize first-strand cDNA from all RNA. Following uracil-DNA glycosylase treatment, a first 18-cycle PCR with universal primers M1SS and BC2_uni_R was performed on all cDNA. Regarding the original processing steps: Normalization of each sample was performed by random selection of 1 million high-quality reads, each carrying a distinct molecular identifier. Reads with shared molecular identifiers were discarded instead of being binned into consensus sequences. CDR3 identification, clonotype clustering and error correction used MiTCR with a Q25 quality threshold and the strictest error-elimination algorithm. A nonparametric unseen species model using Euler transformation provided a lower-bound estimate of total TCR beta diversity. Using fastp trimming at Q25 and MiXCR clonotype assembly, TCRdb reanalyzed the public sequencing data and kept in-frame beta chains. When rows share a CDR3 protein, they turn into one entry using the most common DNA and genes. These V and J calls rely on TCRdb rather than the paper's analysis. For this sample the table gives over 1,200,000 distinct CDR3 sequences, of which 55% to 75% were detected only once. The ten largest make up about 6.7% of the sample.

The donors were roughly 38 Caucasian individuals from Russia, aged 6 to 90 years, who were systemically healthy. Each donor gave ten milliliters of peripheral blood, drawn into EDTA-treated Vacutainer tubes. Ficoll-Paque density-gradient centrifugation was used to isolate PBMCs, with at least 6.5 million obtained per sample. Total RNA was extracted from PBMCs with Trizol reagent, with at least 5.5 micrograms obtained per sample. Naive CD45RAhigh/CD27high T cell percentages were measured by flow cytometry on a PBMC aliquot from every donor. The V and J segments used are TRBV20-1 and TRBJ1-1; a tentative D match to TRBD1 spans 5 bases. The sequencing input was blood. This clonotype was obtained from a man aged 18-30 years in good health. The CDR3 corresponds to CSALDSLNTEAFF. Read as DNA, the sequence is TGCAGTGCTCTCGACAGTTTGAACACTGAAGCTTTCTTT.